This paragraph covers one T cell receptor (beta chain) sequence. Its antigen is still unknown. No base qualities exist here, and no much larger clone lies one base off it. This sample stems from a study of sequential checkpoint blockade in melanoma (dated by TCRdb to 2018 to 2020). Context from the whole study: Using 1:1 randomization, the trial assigned patients either to first-line nivolumab followed by ipilimumab (arm A) or to ipilimumab followed by nivolumab (arm B). Maintenance nivolumab came after each of the two trial sequences. The investigation overall reported the following: The model for predicting response that combines TCR metrics with mutation burden needs to be validated in larger, independent patient cohorts.

The treatment or condition label, read with the paper, signifies: randomized to nivolumab then ipilimumab (arm A) or the reverse (arm B). None of the patients in the trial had previously been given DNA-damaging chemotherapy. Thawed PBMCs were sorted on a FACS Aria II flow cytometer to isolate live CD3+CD8+ cells negative for CD19 and CD56. The samples were obtained from melanoma patients enrolled in CheckMate 064, an open-label, randomized phase II trial testing sequential checkpoint blockade. Peripheral blood mononuclear cells were obtained through leukapheresis, purified using Ficoll-Paque, and frozen in human serum containing about 9.3% DMSO. Immediately after sorting, the purity of sorted blood CD3+CD8+ cells was verified to be >95%, after which DNA was extracted. Counted from cysteine to phenylalanine, this CDR3 has 16 amino acids. CDR3 DNA is the only sequence kept; it has 48 bases, read in frame from the first base. CDR1 and CDR2, looked up from the germline V gene, are SGHTA and FQGNSA. The V end gives up 2 bases and the J end 4 bases, leaving 9 bases in the junction not matched to a gene.

TCRbeta CDR3 regions were immunosequenced from genomic DNA with the immunoSEQ Assay. Before high-throughput sequencing, the genomic DNA was amplified using bias-controlled multiplex PCR. Per the original workflow: To quantify the absolute abundance of each unique TCRbeta CDR3 region, the sequences were collapsed and filtered. Clonality, defined as 1 minus Pielou's evenness, was calculated using only productive rearrangements. Clones with significantly greater frequencies in on-treatment versus baseline samples were identified using a previously published method. TCRdb stores this immuneACCESS table with in-frame sequences only. Part of the clones is absent; in the studies checked, under half of the shortfall reflects unresolved V genes, and no reason is known for the rest. From that table come the V and J calls and clone size; the DNA was used to work out D and trimming. This sample is represented by 20,000 to 25,000 clones; approximately 82% of them were singletons. Under 14% of the sample is in the top ten clones.

The origin of this receptor is a human donor with melanoma. The V gene is TRBV7-2 and the J gene is TRBJ2-3, and 7 junction bases match TRBD2. This specimen was CD8+ T cells sorted from blood (inferred from file names), taken from a patient given nivolumab and ipilimumab in sequence. The DNA sequence is as follows: TGTGCCAGCAGCTTAAGGGTTGCGGGAGTGGCAGATACGCAGTATTTT. Its translation reads: CASSLRVAGVADTQYF.